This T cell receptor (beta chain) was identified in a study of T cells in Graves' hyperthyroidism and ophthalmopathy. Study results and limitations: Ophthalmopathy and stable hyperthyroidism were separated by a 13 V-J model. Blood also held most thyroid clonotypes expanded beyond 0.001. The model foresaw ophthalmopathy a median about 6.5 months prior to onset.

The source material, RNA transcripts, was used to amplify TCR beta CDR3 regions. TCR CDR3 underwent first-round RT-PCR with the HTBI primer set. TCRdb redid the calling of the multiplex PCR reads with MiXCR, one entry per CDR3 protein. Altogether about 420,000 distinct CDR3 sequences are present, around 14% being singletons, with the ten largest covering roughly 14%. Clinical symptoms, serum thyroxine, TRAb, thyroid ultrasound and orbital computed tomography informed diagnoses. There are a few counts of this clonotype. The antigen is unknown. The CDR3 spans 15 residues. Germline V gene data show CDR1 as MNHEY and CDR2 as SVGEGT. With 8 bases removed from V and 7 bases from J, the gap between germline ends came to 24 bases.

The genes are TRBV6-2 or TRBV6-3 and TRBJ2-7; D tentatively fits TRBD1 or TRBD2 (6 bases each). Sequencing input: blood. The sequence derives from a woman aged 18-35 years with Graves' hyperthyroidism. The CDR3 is CASRPSGGGPREQYF. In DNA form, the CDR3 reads TGTGCCAGCCGCCCTAGTGGAGGGGGACCGAGGGAGCAGTACTTC.